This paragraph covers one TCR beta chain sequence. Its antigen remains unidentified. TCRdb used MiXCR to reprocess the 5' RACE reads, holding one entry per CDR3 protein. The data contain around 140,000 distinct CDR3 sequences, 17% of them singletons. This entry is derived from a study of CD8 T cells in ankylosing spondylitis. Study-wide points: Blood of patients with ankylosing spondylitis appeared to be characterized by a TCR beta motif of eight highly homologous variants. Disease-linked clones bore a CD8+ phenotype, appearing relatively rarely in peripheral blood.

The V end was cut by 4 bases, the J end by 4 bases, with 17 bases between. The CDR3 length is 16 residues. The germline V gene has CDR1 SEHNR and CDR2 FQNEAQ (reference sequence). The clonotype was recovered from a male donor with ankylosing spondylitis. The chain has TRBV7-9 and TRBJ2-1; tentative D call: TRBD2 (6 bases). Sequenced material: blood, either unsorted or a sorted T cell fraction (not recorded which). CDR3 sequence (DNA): TGTGCCAGCAGCTCACTCCGCGGGGCCCAGTACAATGAGCAGTTCTTC. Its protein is CASSSLRGAQYNEQFF.